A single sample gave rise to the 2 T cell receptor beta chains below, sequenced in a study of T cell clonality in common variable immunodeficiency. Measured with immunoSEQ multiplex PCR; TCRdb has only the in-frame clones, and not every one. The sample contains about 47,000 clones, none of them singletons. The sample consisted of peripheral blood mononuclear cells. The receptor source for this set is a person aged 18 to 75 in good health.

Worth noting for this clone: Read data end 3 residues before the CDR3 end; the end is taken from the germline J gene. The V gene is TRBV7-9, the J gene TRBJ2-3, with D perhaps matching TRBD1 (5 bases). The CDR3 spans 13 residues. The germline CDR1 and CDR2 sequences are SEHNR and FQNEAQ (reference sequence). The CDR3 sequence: CASSLQGNQPQYF. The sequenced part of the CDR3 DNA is TGTGCCAGCAGCCTCCAGGGCAATCAGCCG.

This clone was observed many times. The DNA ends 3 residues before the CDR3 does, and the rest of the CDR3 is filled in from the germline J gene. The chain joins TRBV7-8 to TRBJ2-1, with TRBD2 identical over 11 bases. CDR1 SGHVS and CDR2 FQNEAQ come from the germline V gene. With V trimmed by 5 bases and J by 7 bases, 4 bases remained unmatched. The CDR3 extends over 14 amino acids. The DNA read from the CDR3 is TGTGCCAGCAGCACACTAGCGGGAGCGAATGAG. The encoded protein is CASSTLAGANE. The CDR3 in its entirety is CASSTLAGANEQFF.